This passage covers 21 T cell receptor beta chains from one sample sequenced in a study of T cell repertoires in cytomegalovirus infection. TCRdb analysed the reads with MiXCR anew, one entry per CDR3 protein. This table has 160,000 or so distinct CDR3 sequences, under 20% appearing once. The specimen was CD8+ T cells from PBMCs. Every receptor here comes from a human donor in good health (CMV status not recorded). Some clones in this sample may be carry-over from other donors' samples.

This clonotype was counted a few times. The chain is built from TRBV11-2 and TRBJ2-2, with a weak D call TRBD2 (5 bases). This CDR3 comprises 13 residues. Germline CDR1 and CDR2: SGHAT and FQNNGV. V was clipped by 7 bases and J by 5 bases, with 11 bases between them. The CDR3 sequence: CASTPGWTGELFF. In DNA form, the CDR3 reads TGTGCCAGCACCCCGGGATGGACCGGGGAGCTGTTTTTT. Full variable domain (remainder filled in from reference TRBV11-2 and TRBJ2-2): EAGVAQSPRYKIIEKRQSVAFWCNPISGHATLYWYQQILGQGPKLLIQFQNNGVVDDSQLPKDRFSAERLKGVDSTLKIQPAKLEDSAVYLCASTPGWTGELFFGEGSRLTVL.

This clonotype came up a few times. V gene TRBV19 combines with J gene TRBJ1-1; D not resolved. This CDR3 has 14 amino acids. V dropped 7 bases and J dropped 1 base, with 13 bases sitting between them. The V gene's germline CDR1 is LNHDA and CDR2 SQIVND (reference sequence). The CDR3 sequence is CASKSNRKNTEAFF. In DNA form, the CDR3 reads TGTGCCAGTAAGAGTAACCGCAAGAACACTGAAGCTTTCTTT.

The chain uses TRBV7-3 and TRBJ2-2, with 12 positions matching TRBD2. J lost 3 bases, V lost 1 base, and 3 bases had no gene match. The CDR3 length is 17 residues. Germline V CDR1 and CDR2: SGHTA, FQGTGA. The CDR3 is CASSLRLAGADTGELFF. The CDR3 DNA sequence: TGTGCCAGCAGCTTAAGACTAGCGGGAGCCGACACCGGGGAGCTGTTTTTT.

This sequence joins TRBV6-2 or TRBV6-3 and TRBJ2-7, with TRBD1 matching 7 bases. CDR1 MNHEY and CDR2 SVGEGT come from the germline V gene. This CDR3 comprises 14 residues. V was pared by 2 bases and J by 3 bases, with 4 bases of the junction left unmatched. The CDR3, as DNA: TGTGCCAGCAGTTACAGGGCAGGGGGCTACGAGCAGTACTTC. This gives the protein CASSYRAGGYEQYF.

This clonotype was found a few times. V usage is TRBV5-1 and J usage is TRBJ2-1, with D hard to call. CDR3 length equals 16 residues. V lost 3 bases, J lost 0 bases, and 13 bases lay in between. From germline, CDR1 is SGHRS and CDR2 YFSETQ. CDR3 sequence: CASSSGRGYSYNEQFF. DNA for the CDR3: TGCGCCAGCAGCTCCGGGCGTGGGTACTCCTACAATGAGCAGTTCTTC.

V and J are TRBV7-6 and TRBJ2-5, with 13 bases lining up with TRBD2. After removal of 5 bases from V and 4 bases from J, the junction contained 7 bases not matched to a gene. The CDR3 spans 16 residues. The V gene's germline CDR1 is SGHVS and CDR2 FNYEAQ. The CDR3 is CASSEELAGGLETQYF. The CDR3, as DNA: TGTGCCAGCAGCGAGGAACTAGCGGGGGGGCTAGAGACCCAGTACTTC.

The chain couples TRBV20-1 to TRBJ2-7; the D gene could be TRBD1 or TRBD2 (5 bases each). The V and J ends lost 5 bases and 4 bases respectively, with 15 bases between them. Germline V lookup: CDR1 DFQATT, CDR2 SNEGSKA (reference sequence). CDR3 length equals 13 residues. The CDR3 nucleotides are TGCAGTGCTTCCCCCAGGGAGTTGTACGAGCAGTACTTC. It translates to CSASPRELYEQYF.

This clonotype appeared a few times. The chain carries TRBV7-3 and TRBJ2-1; D is ambiguous. The length of the CDR3 is 13 residues. Trimming stripped 3 bases from V and 5 bases from J, with 8 bases between. CDR1 is SGHTA and CDR2 is FQGTGA in the germline V gene. The DNA of the CDR3 is TGTGCCAGCAGCTTGGAGAGTCACAATGAGCAGTTCTTC. It is translated as CASSLESHNEQFF.

The rearrangement joins TRBV27 to TRBJ1-1, with D unclear. V was shortened by 11 bases and J by 1 base, with 8 bases between the two germline ends. This CDR3 region has 11 residues. CDR1 and CDR2 from the germline V gene are MNHEY and SMNVEV (reference sequence). CDR3 DNA: TGTGCCGTCCTCAAGAACACTGAAGCTTTCTTT. Protein sequence: CAVLKNTEAFF.

The chain uses TRBV5-4 and TRBJ1-2; D is ambiguous. The CDR3 consists of 17 residues. V lost 2 bases, J lost 8 bases, and 25 bases lay in between. CDR1 and CDR2 (germline): SGHNT, YYREEE (reference sequence). The CDR3 here is CASSLRSHTGMFYGYTF. The CDR3 DNA reads TGTGCCAGCAGCTTACGCAGCCATACGGGGATGTTTTACGGCTACACCTTC.

The chain carries TRBV7-2 and TRBJ2-5; possibly TRBD2 for D (5 bases). Germline V gene sequence: CDR1 SGHTA, CDR2 FQGNSA. The CDR3 totals 14 residues. V gave up 0 bases and J gave up 1 base, with 6 bases separating them. The CDR3 coding sequence is TGTGCCAGCAGCTTAGCGGCGGGCCAAGAGACCCAGTACTTC. Its translation: CASSLAAGQETQYF. The full variable domain, its missing parts supplied by reference TRBV7-2 and TRBJ2-5, is GAGVSQSPSNKVTEKGKDVELRCDPISGHTALYWYRQSLGQGLEFLIYFQGNSAPDKSGLPSDRFSAERTGGSVSTLTIQRTQQEDSAVYLCASSLAAGQETQYFGPGTRLLVL.

This clonotype showed up just a few times. This sequence joins TRBV7-9 and TRBJ2-7; D is possibly TRBD2 (5 bases). Per germline, CDR1 SEHNR and CDR2 FQNEAQ (reference sequence). The CDR3 covers 14 residues. Trimming stripped 6 bases from V and 1 base from J, with 13 bases between. The CDR3 DNA is TGTGCCAGCAGTGCCAGACTAAGATCCTACGAGCAGTACTTC. Its translation: CASSARLRSYEQYF.

The chain carries TRBV14 and TRBJ2-1, with a weak D call TRBD2 (6 bases). V lost 4 bases and J 12 bases, leaving 16 bases between the germline ends. CDR3 length equals 13 residues. Germline values: CDR1 SGHDN, CDR2 FVKESK. For the CDR3, the DNA is TGTGCCAGCAGCCCCAATCTTAGGAGGGGGCAGTTCTTC. As protein: CASSPNLRRGQFF.

This chain joins TRBV7-2 and TRBJ2-1, with D possibly being TRBD1 (5 bases). CDR1 and CDR2 (germline): SGHTA, FQGNSA. The length of the CDR3 is 12 residues. The germline V and J ends were trimmed by 5 bases and 6 bases, with 8 bases remaining between them. The CDR3 DNA reads as TGTGCCAGCAGCCCCAGGGTCAATGAGCAGTTCTTC. Translation gives CASSPRVNEQFF.

This clonotype showed up just a few times. The rearrangement joins TRBV20-1 to TRBJ2-5; 11 bases map to TRBD1. This CDR3 has 16 residues. CDR1 DFQATT and CDR2 SNEGSKA come from the germline V gene (reference sequence). V lost 2 bases, J lost 5 bases, and 10 bases stayed unmatched. CDR3 loop: CSARIVGTGGLETQYF. The CDR3 nucleotides are TGCAGTGCTAGAATCGTCGGGACAGGGGGTTTGGAGACCCAGTACTTC.

CDR3 protein: CASSLLKTDSNQPQHF. DNA for the CDR3: TGTGCCAGCAGTTTATTAAAGACAGATAGCAATCAGCCCCAGCATTTT. The V call is TRBV28, the J call TRBJ1-5; D may be TRBD1 (5 bases). This CDR3 has 16 amino acids. V gave up 1 base and J gave up 0 bases, with 10 bases separating them. CDR1 MDHEN and CDR2 SYDVKM come from the germline V gene. The full variable domain, with the rest looked up from reference TRBV28 and TRBJ1-5, is DVKVTQSSRYLVKRTGEKVFLECVQDMDHENMFWYRQDPGLGLRLIYFSYDVKMKEKGDIPEGYSVSREKKERFSLILESASTNQTSMYLCASSLLKTDSNQPQHFGDGTRLSIL.

In its sample, this clonotype was seen a few times. The chain employs TRBV5-1 and TRBJ2-3; 8 nucleotides line up with TRBD1. Trimming took 3 bases from V and 4 from J; bases not matched to a gene: 4. The CDR3 length is 14 residues. The germline V gene has CDR1 SGHRS and CDR2 YFSETQ. The CDR3 DNA sequence: TGCGCCAGCAGCTGGGACAGGCCCCCAGATACGCAGTATTTT. This translates into CASSWDRPPDTQYF.

This clonotype was counted only a few times. The chain has TRBV4-1 and TRBJ1-1, with D unclear. This CDR3 has 14 residues. V dropped 1 base and J dropped 8 bases, with 14 bases sitting between them. Germline V CDR1 and CDR2: MGHRA, YSYEKL. CDR3 DNA sequence: TGCGCCAGCAGCCAAGTTGAAGCCGGGAGGGAAGCTTTCTTT. It codes for CASSQVEAGREAFF.

This chain uses TRBV2 with TRBJ2-7; no clear D. The CDR3 is 13 amino acids. CDR1 is SNHLY and CDR2 is FYNNEI in the germline V gene. Trimming pared 7 bases from V and 4 bases from J, leaving 14 bases between. In DNA form, the CDR3 reads TGTGCCAGCACTCAGAGTTGGGGTTACGAGCAGTACTTC. Its protein product is CASTQSWGYEQYF.

The rearrangement uses TRBV12-3 or TRBV12-4 and TRBJ2-7; D remains ambiguous. The CDR3 is 12 residues long. Trimming took 6 bases from V and 5 from J, leaving 11 bases between them. CDR3 in DNA: TGTGCCAGCAGAACGTGGGCCCACGAGCAGTACTTC. It is translated as CASRTWAHEQYF.

V and J are TRBV7-2 and TRBJ2-1; D possibly corresponds to TRBD2 (5 bases). With 5 bases removed from V and 3 bases from J, the gap between germline ends came to 14 bases. This CDR3 comprises 15 residues. Per the germline V gene, CDR1 is SGHTA and CDR2 is FQGNSA. The CDR3 loop reads CASSAGGYVYNEQFF. CDR3 bases: TGTGCCAGCAGCGCTGGCGGGTACGTCTACAATGAGCAGTTCTTC.